Sequencing of this TCR beta chain was carried out in a study of blood T cell repertoires in COVID-19. Generated by immunoSEQ multiplex PCR, the TCRdb table keeps only in-frame clones and is missing some. In the table there are some 87,000 clones, over 80% of which are singletons. The sequenced material came from peripheral blood. This receptor was taken from a woman in her seventies with active or convalescent COVID-19.

The CDR3 protein is CASSQGTGPYNEQFF. In DNA, the CDR3 is TGTGCCAGCAGCCAGGGGACAGGGCCCTACAATGAGCAGTTCTTC. The gene calls are TRBV5-5 and TRBJ2-1, with 9 bases identical to TRBD1. Germline loops: CDR1 SGHKS, CDR2 YYEKEE (reference sequence). The CDR3 has 15 amino acids. The J segment lost 2 bases and the V segment lost 4 bases, leaving 4 bases of the junction unmatched.